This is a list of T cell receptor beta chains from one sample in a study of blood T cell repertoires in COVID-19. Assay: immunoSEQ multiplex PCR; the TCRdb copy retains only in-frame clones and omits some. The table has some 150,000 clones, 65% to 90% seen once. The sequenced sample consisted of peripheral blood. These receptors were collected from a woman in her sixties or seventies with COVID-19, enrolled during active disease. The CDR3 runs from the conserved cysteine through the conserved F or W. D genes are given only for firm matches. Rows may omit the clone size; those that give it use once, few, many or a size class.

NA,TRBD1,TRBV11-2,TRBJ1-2,TGTGCCAGCAGTCGAGGACAGGGAGTAGTGGGCTATGGCTACACCTTC,CASSRGQGVVGYGYTF
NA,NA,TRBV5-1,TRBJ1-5,TGCGCCAGCGCTACGGGATCGGGCGTTCAGCCCCAGCATTTT,CASATGSGVQPQHF
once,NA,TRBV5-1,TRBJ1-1,TGCGCCACCTCGACAGCCGTGAACACTGAAGCTTTCTTT,CATSTAVNTEAFF
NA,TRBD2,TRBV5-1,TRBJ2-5,TGCGCCAGCAGCTTGGGCTCTAGCGGCTCCCAAGGGACCCAGTACTTC,CASSLGSSGSQGTQYF
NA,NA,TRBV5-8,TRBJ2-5,TGTGCCAGCAGTTTAAGCGGGCCGTCGACCCAGTACTTC,CASSLSGPSTQYF
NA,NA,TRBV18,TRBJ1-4,TGTGCCAGCTCCTCGGACATGAATGAAAAACTGTTTTTT,CASSSDMNEKLFF
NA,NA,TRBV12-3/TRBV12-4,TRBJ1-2,TGTGCCAGCAGTTTTAAGCCGAACTATGGCTACACCTTC,CASSFKPNYGYTF
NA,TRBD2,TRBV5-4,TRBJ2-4,TGTGCCAGCAGCTTGGCGACTAGCGGGCCTCGAAAAAACATTCAGTACTTC,CASSLATSGPRKNIQYF
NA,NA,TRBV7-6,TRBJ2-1,TGTGCCAGCAGCTTTGCAGCACCGCCGGGGAATGAGCAGTTCTTC,CASSFAAPPGNEQFF
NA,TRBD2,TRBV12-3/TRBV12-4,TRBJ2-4,TGTGCCAGCAGTTTGCGGGGGGGGAACATTCAGTACTTC,CASSLRGGNIQYF
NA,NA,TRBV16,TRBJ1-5,TGTGCCAGCAGCCAATCCCAGGGGAGCAATCAGCCCCAGCATTTT,CASSQSQGSNQPQHF
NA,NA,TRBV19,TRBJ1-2,TGTGCCAGTAGTACCCGGACGGGAACTAACTATGGCTACACCTTC,CASSTRTGTNYGYTF
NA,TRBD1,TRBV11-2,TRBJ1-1,TGTGCCAGCAGCGATCGACGACAGGGGAACACTGAAGCTTTCTTT,CASSDRRQGNTEAFF
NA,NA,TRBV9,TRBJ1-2,TGTGCCAGCAGCCCCGCCCGGGACATCTATGGCTACACCTTC,CASSPARDIYGYTF
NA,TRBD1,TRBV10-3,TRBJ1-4,TGTGCCATCAGTGAGTCAGGGACAGGGGTTCAGCGGATTGAAAAACTGTTTTTT,CAISESGTGVQRIEKLFF
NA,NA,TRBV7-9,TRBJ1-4,TGTGCCAGCAGCCCCCCCGGTAATGAAAAACTGTTTTTT,CASSPPGNEKLFF
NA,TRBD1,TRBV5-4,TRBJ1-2,TGTGCCAGCACCGGACAGGGGGGGATGCGAGGCTACACCTTC,CASTGQGGMRGYTF
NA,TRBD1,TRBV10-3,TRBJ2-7,TGTGCCATCAGTGAGGGGGACAGCCTTACGCAGTACTTC,CAISEGDSLTQYF
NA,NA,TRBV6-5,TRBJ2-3,TGTGCCAGCAGTTACTCCGGGTTGAGCTTCACAGATACGCAGTATTTT,CASSYSGLSFTDTQYF
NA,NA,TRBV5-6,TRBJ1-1,TGTGCCAGCAGCCTCAGACATACACAGAACACTGAAGCTTTCTTT,CASSLRHTQNTEAFF
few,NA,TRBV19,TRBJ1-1,TGTGCCAGTAACCCCCGCCCAGGGCGGAACACTGAAGCTTTCTTT,CASNPRPGRNTEAFF
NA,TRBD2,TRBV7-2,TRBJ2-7,TGTGCCAGCAGCTCCGGCGCTAGCGGCTCCTACGAGCAGTACTTC,CASSSGASGSYEQYF
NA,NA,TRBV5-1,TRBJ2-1,TGCGCCAGCAGCTTCAGCGATGAGCAGTTCTTC,CASSFSDEQFF
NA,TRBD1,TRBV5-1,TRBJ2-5,TGCGCCAGCAGCTCGGACAGGGGAAGGTCGGAGACCCAGTACTTC,CASSSDRGRSETQYF
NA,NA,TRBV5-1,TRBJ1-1,TGCGCCAGCAGCTTGGAGGCGGGACCGGAAGCTTTCTTT,CASSLEAGPEAFF
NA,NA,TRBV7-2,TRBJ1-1,TGTGCCAGCAGCTTATTCAGCGGAGACACTGAAGCTTTCTTT,CASSLFSGDTEAFF
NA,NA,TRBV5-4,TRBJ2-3,TGTGCCAGCAGCCAGGACAGCGCCTACACAGATACGCAGTATTTT,CASSQDSAYTDTQYF
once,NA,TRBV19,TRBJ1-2,TGTGCCAGTAGTATAGGCAGGGGTAATGGCTACACCTTC,CASSIGRGNGYTF